This TCR beta chain was documented in a study of HIV-infected patients and healthy controls. Germline V gene lookup returns CDR1 LNHDA and CDR2 SQIVND (reference sequence). Trimming pared 1 base from V and 6 bases from J, leaving 7 bases between. The CDR3 totals 13 residues. All unsorted peripheral T cells were captured because whole blood was used without fractionation. Reverse transcription used approximately 500 ng RNA and constant-region primers for alpha and beta. Alpha and beta chain libraries were made separately by chain-specific third strand synthesis with multiplexing indices. A single record per CDR3 protein comes from TCRdb applying MiXCR to the 5' RACE reads. The sample carries about 4,400 distinct CDR3 sequences, roughly 8% recorded once. The sample holds many counts of this clonotype.

The TCR originated in an adult with HIV infection. This material consisted of blood, taken before antiretroviral therapy. V and J are TRBV19 and TRBJ2-1, with D possibly TRBD2 on 6 matching bases. Here the CDR3 reads CASSIGRGNEQFF. In nucleotides, the CDR3 is TGTGCCAGTAGTATAGGGAGGGGCAATGAGCAGTTCTTC. Looking up the rest from reference TRBV19 and TRBJ2-1 gives the full variable domain: DGGITQSPKYLFRKEGQNVTLSCEQNLNHDAMYWYRQDPGQGLRLIYYSQIVNDFQKGDIAEGYSVSREKKESFPLTVTSAQKNPTAFYLCASSIGRGNEQFFGPGTRLTVL.